This TCR beta chain was identified in a study of prognosis after radiotherapy for stage I lung cancer. It was by two-round multiplex PCR that TCR beta CDR3 was amplified from genomic DNA. Gene-specific primers for each TRBV and TRBJ gene drove first-round PCR. TCRdb re-called the multiplex PCR reads with MiXCR, one entry per CDR3 protein. The sample shows around 25,000 distinct CDR3 sequences, around 36% of them seen only once. After removal of 0 bases from V and 2 bases from J, the junction contained 3 bases not matched to a gene. The CDR3 sequence is 16 residues long. The V gene's germline CDR1 is SGHVS and CDR2 FNYEAQ. This clonotype was counted a few times.

The sequenced sample was PBMCs, obtained before or after stereotactic body radiation therapy (not recorded which). V is TRBV7-6 and J is TRBJ2-3; 9 bases map to TRBD2. This TCR came from a donor over 45 with non-small cell lung cancer. This CDR3 is CASSLALAGFTDTQYF. In DNA, the CDR3 is TGTGCCAGCAGCTTAGCCCTAGCGGGGTTCACAGATACGCAGTATTTT.